This T cell receptor beta chain appears in the sequencing data of a study of cytomegalovirus exposure and HLA in healthy donors. The CDR3 loop spans 15 amino acids. Trimming stripped 0 bases from V and 3 bases from J, with 11 bases between. CDR1 and CDR2 from the germline V gene are SGHNT and YYREEE (reference sequence). Primers included in the PCR were 60 Vbeta and 13 Jbeta primers. Produced via immunoSEQ multiplex PCR; TCRdb's table is partial and in-frame only. This table holds about 150,000 clones, about 10% found once. The sample taken for sequencing was PBMCs. This clonotype was obtained from a man in his fifties in good health and CMV-seronegative. V and J are TRBV5-4 and TRBJ2-3, with TRBD2 as a possible D gene (6 bases). CDR3 residues: CASSLGAAGTDTQYF. The CDR3 coding sequence is TGTGCCAGCAGCTTGGGGGCGGCGGGAACAGATACGCAGTATTTT.